Sequencing of this TCR beta chain was carried out in a study of human thymus T cells. Study-level points and caveats: Repertoires sampled from thymus and blood appeared biased in V and J gene usage. Thymic repertoires overlap heavily among unrelated individuals, related research has reported.

Here immunoSEQ multiplex PCR was the method, and the copy in TCRdb shows in-frame clones only, minus some. The sample records tens of thousands of clones, roughly 94% being singletons. Turning to this clone: As yet, its antigen is unknown.

CDR1 LNHDA and CDR2 SQIVND come from the germline V gene (reference sequence). Deletions cut 1 base from V and 2 bases from J, with 8 bases between. This CDR3 is 14 amino acids long. It was from resections taken during corrective heart surgery that the thymus tissue came. Healthy Finnish infants undergoing corrective surgery for congenital heart defects provided the donor material. The specimen sequenced was thymus tissue. The source is a girl less than two years old with a congenital heart defect but otherwise immunologically healthy. The J gene is TRBJ1-2, the V gene TRBV19; possibly TRBD1 for D (6 bases). The CDR3 sequence is CASSIGQANYGYTF. CDR3 DNA sequence: TGTGCCAGTAGTATAGGACAGGCCAACTATGGCTACACCTTC.